This T cell receptor (beta chain) was sequenced during a study of cytomegalovirus exposure and HLA in healthy donors. This clone was counted a single time. The PCR ran on 60 Vbeta and 13 Jbeta primers. Libraries were prepared by immunoSEQ multiplex PCR; TCRdb keeps only in-frame clonotypes and omits some of them. The table has about 180,000 clones, around 77% seen once. Per germline, CDR1 GTSNPN and CDR2 SVGIG (reference sequence). The CDR3 sequence is 14 residues long. V was trimmed by 3 bases and J by 4 bases, leaving 16 bases between them. The source material was PBMCs. V usage is TRBV30 and J usage is TRBJ2-7; D is perhaps TRBD2 (6 bases). The receptor comes from a man aged 55 to 70 in good health and CMV-seronegative. In nucleotides, the CDR3 is TGTGCCTGGAGAGGCGGGATCTCCACATACGAGCAGTACTTC. It is translated as CAWRGGISTYEQYF.